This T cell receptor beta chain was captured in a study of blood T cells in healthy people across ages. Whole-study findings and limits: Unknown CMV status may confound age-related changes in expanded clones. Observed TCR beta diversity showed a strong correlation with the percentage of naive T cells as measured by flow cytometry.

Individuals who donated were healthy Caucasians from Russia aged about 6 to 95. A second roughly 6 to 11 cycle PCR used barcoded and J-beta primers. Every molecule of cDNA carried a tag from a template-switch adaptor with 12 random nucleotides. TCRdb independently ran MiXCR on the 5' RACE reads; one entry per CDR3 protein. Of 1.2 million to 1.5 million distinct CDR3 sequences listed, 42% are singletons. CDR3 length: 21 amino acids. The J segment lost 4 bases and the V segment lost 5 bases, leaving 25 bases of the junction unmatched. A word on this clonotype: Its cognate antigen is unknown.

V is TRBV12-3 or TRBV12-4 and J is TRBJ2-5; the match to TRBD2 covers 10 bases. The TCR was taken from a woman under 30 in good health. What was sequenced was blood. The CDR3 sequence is CASSHSYPGLAVLHRGETQYF. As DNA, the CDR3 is TGTGCCAGCAGTCATTCGTACCCCGGACTAGCGGTATTACATAGGGGAGAGACCCAGTACTTC.